This T cell receptor beta chain was captured by sequencing in a study of preoperative IRX-2 immunotherapy in early breast cancer. Assay used: immunoSEQ multiplex PCR; TCRdb lists only in-frame clones, some missing. The sample lists approximately 100,000 clones, 75% to 90% occurring once. Treatment described: preoperative locoregional IRX-2 cytokine immunotherapy. Germline V gene lookup returns CDR1 MNHGY and CDR2 SAAAGT. V gave up 5 bases and J gave up 2 bases, with 11 bases separating them. This CDR3 has 14 residues. Material: tumor tissue, obtained after IRX-2 immunotherapy. This chain links TRBV6-8 with TRBJ2-3; D gene uncertain. The origin of this receptor is a human donor with breast cancer. CDR3 DNA sequence: TGTGCCAGCAGTGACGATATCTACACAGATACGCAGTATTTT. Encoded protein: CASSDDIYTDTQYF.